Listed here are 15 T cell receptor beta chains from one sample, sequenced in a study of technical replicates of blood from a handful of donors. Libraries were prepared by immunoSEQ multiplex PCR; TCRdb keeps only in-frame clonotypes and omits some of them. The sample carries some 74,000 clones, roughly 95% recorded once. Material: T cells isolated from PBMCs. The receptor set was obtained from a human donor in good health.

The chain carries TRBV30 and TRBJ2-7, with 9 bases matching TRBD2. The CDR3 contains 14 residues. Germline CDR1 GTSNPN, CDR2 SVGIG (reference sequence). The junction had 6 bases not matched to a gene; V was cut back by 1 base and J by 5 bases. Here the CDR3 reads CAWSGGRGGNEQYF. CDR3 bases: TGTGCCTGGAGTGGCGGGCGGGGGGGCAACGAGCAGTACTTC. Combining the CDR3 with reference TRBV30 and TRBJ2-7 gives the whole variable domain SQTIHQWPATLVQPVGSPLSLECTVEGTSNPNLYWYRQAAGRGLQLLFYSVGIGQISSEVPQNLSASRPQDRQFILSSKKLLLSDSGFYLCAWSGGRGGNEQYFGPGTRLTVT.

V usage is TRBV7-3 and J usage is TRBJ1-1, with D hard to call. Trimming took 6 bases from V and 5 from J, leaving 16 bases between them. Germline CDR1 and CDR2: SGHTA and FQGTGA. This CDR3 is 14 amino acids long. The CDR3 region has the DNA TGTGCCAGCAGACCCGGCGGGGTGGGGACTGAAGCTTTCTTT. Translated: CASRPGGVGTEAFF.

The chain has TRBV7-9 and TRBJ2-3; D ambiguous. From germline, CDR1 is SEHNR and CDR2 FQNEAQ (reference sequence). The V end lost 1 base, the J end lost 5 bases, and 13 bases lay between the germline ends. The CDR3 is 15 residues long. The CDR3 reads CASSLVSPPIDTQYF. As DNA, the CDR3 is TGTGCCAGCAGCTTAGTTTCCCCCCCAATAGATACGCAGTATTTT.

The rearrangement links TRBV19 to TRBJ2-7; TRBD2 agrees at 8 bases. J lost 5 bases, V lost 5 bases, and 8 bases had no gene match. The CDR3 covers 14 residues. Germline-derived CDR1 and CDR2 are LNHDA and SQIVND (reference sequence). CDR3 residues: CASSFGRAFDEQYF. In DNA form, the CDR3 reads TGTGCCAGTAGTTTCGGGAGGGCCTTCGACGAGCAGTACTTC.

The chain has TRBV7-6 and TRBJ2-2; D is unresolved. V was clipped by 0 bases and J by 1 base, with 15 bases between them. CDR1 is SGHVS, CDR2 FNYEAQ, per germline. This CDR3 is built from 18 residues. The chain's CDR3 is CASSLAFRPGQNTGELFF. CDR3 nucleotide sequence: TGTGCCAGCAGCTTAGCATTCAGGCCAGGCCAGAACACCGGGGAGCTGTTTTTT. The variable domain in full, completed from reference TRBV7-6 and TRBJ2-2, reads GAGVSQSPRYKVTKRGQDVALRCDPISGHVSLYWYRQALGQGPEFLTYFNYEAQQDKSGLPNDRFSAERPEGSISTLTIQRTEQRDSAMYRCASSLAFRPGQNTGELFFGEGSRLTVL.

The rearrangement uses TRBV5-8 and TRBJ1-3; D not resolved. Germline assignment: CDR1 SGHTS and CDR2 YDEGEE. The CDR3 sequence is 14 residues long. V gave up 6 bases and J gave up 3 bases, with 13 bases separating them. The CDR3 loop reads CASNLGLGGNTIYF. The CDR3 nucleotides are TGTGCCAGCAACCTAGGATTAGGTGGAAACACCATATATTTT. Complete variable domain (other parts from reference TRBV5-8 and TRBJ1-3): EAGVTQSPTHLIKTRGQQATLRCSPISGHTSVYWYQQALGLGLQFLLWYDEGEERNRGNFPPRFSGRQFPNYSSELNVNALELEDSALYLCASNLGLGGNTIYFGEGSWLTVV.

This sequence joins TRBV30 and TRBJ2-7, with D maybe TRBD2 (6 bases). Germline V gene sequence: CDR1 GTSNPN, CDR2 SVGIG (reference sequence). This CDR3 spans 12 amino acids. V was shortened by 5 bases and J by 3 bases, with 11 bases between the two germline ends. The DNA of the CDR3 is TGTGCCTGGGGCACCGGGGGCTACGAGCAGTACTTC. Protein: CAWGTGGYEQYF.

This rearrangement joins TRBV28 to TRBJ2-3; TRBD2 matches at 16 bases. CDR1 and CDR2 (germline): MDHEN, SYDVKM. Trimming removed 3 bases from V and 4 bases from J; junction bases left unmatched: 7. CDR3 length equals 18 residues. The CDR3, as DNA: TGTGCCAGCAGTTTCCCTCTGGGACTAGCGGGGGGGTCAGATACGCAGTATTTT. This sequence encodes CASSFPLGLAGGSDTQYF. The full variable domain, its missing parts supplied by reference TRBV28 and TRBJ2-3, is DVKVTQSSRYLVKRTGEKVFLECVQDMDHENMFWYRQDPGLGLRLIYFSYDVKMKEKGDIPEGYSVSREKKERFSLILESASTNQTSMYLCASSFPLGLAGGSDTQYFGPGTRLTVL.

V and J are TRBV11-3 and TRBJ1-3, with a possible D match to TRBD1 (5 bases). V was shortened by 0 bases and J by 0 bases, with 18 bases between the two germline ends. Germline-derived CDR1 and CDR2 are SGHNT and YENEEA. This CDR3 has 19 amino acids. The CDR3 DNA follows: TGTGCCAGCAGCTTAGATCGGTTGGGGCACGGGTCCTCTGGAAACACCATATATTTT. Its translation is CASSLDRLGHGSSGNTIYF.

V and J are TRBV7-6 and TRBJ2-1; D may be TRBD2 (6 bases). Trimming shortened V by 1 base and J by 9 bases, and 13 bases separated the two germline ends. CDR1 and CDR2 from the germline V gene are SGHVS and FNYEAQ. The CDR3 covers 14 residues. The CDR3 coding sequence is TGTGCCAGCAGCTTAGAGGCGGGGCGCGGTGAGCAGTTCTTC. The encoded protein is CASSLEAGRGEQFF.

The chain recombines TRBV7-2 with TRBJ2-7, with a possible D match to TRBD2 (6 bases). CDR3 length: 15 residues. Trimming left V 5 bases short and J 2 bases short, with 16 bases between. CDR1 and CDR2 from the germline V gene are SGHTA and FQGNSA. The CDR3 loop reads CASSLREPTTYEQYF. CDR3 sequence (DNA): TGTGCCAGCAGCCTCCGGGAGCCAACTACCTACGAGCAGTACTTC.

The rearrangement links TRBV2 to TRBJ2-2; 9 bases are a match to TRBD1. The junction had 8 bases not matched to a gene; V was cut back by 6 bases and J by 6 bases. The germline CDR1 and CDR2 sequences are SNHLY and FYNNEI. The CDR3 extends over 15 amino acids. This CDR3 reads CASRQDRGGAGELFF. CDR3 coding DNA: TGTGCCAGCAGGCAGGACAGGGGAGGTGCCGGGGAGCTGTTTTTT.

This chain uses TRBV30 with TRBJ2-1; 10 nucleotides line up with TRBD2. The CDR3 sequence is 15 residues long. Trimming removed 1 base from V and 9 bases from J; junction bases left unmatched: 9. The germline gives CDR1 GTSNPN, CDR2 SVGIG (reference sequence). CDR3 coding DNA: TGTGCCTGGAGTGCCGAAGCGGGGGGGCCCAGTGAGCAGTTCTTC. Amino acids: CAWSAEAGGPSEQFF.

The chain has TRBV10-3 and TRBJ1-5, with D possibly TRBD1 on 5 matching bases. Deletions cut 0 bases from V and 7 bases from J, with 16 bases between. The CDR3 is 16 residues long. Per germline, CDR1 ENHRY and CDR2 SYGVKD. The CDR3, as DNA: TGTGCCATCAGTGAGTCGACCGGAGGGGATTGGCAGCCCCAGCATTTT. This codes for CAISESTGGDWQPQHF.

This clone was recorded once. V usage is TRBV6-1 and J usage is TRBJ2-2; tentatively, D is TRBD2 (5 bases). This CDR3 comprises 12 residues. Trimming took 9 bases from V and 5 from J, leaving 10 bases between them. Looked up from germline, CDR1 is MNHNS and CDR2 is SASEGT. This CDR3 reads CASSLATGELFF. CDR3 coding DNA: TGTGCCAGTTCCTTAGCGACCGGGGAGCTGTTTTTT.